This TCR beta chain was identified in a study of cytomegalovirus exposure and HLA in healthy donors. The PCR was carried out with 60 Vbeta primers and 13 Jbeta primers. Data came from immunoSEQ multiplex PCR; TCRdb stores just in-frame clones and leaves some out. The data hold fewer than 80,000 clones, with 70% to 85% observed a single time. This sequence was found in a man under 40 in good health and CMV-seronegative. Sequencing was carried out using PBMCs.

CDR3 nucleotide sequence: TGTGCCAGCAGTCTTACCCAGGGAAGGCGGCAGCCCCAGCATTTT. The encoded protein is CASSLTQGRRQPQHF. The genes are TRBV27 and TRBJ1-5; D may be TRBD1 (5 bases). The CDR3 runs 15 residues. V lost 5 bases, J lost 7 bases, and 18 bases lay in between. Germline V gives CDR1 MNHEY, CDR2 SMNVEV (reference sequence).